This T cell receptor beta chain was sequenced in a study of blood T cell repertoires in COVID-19. Study summary: From T cells, B-cell-depleted T cells, or PBMCs came the material, which was cDNA or gDNA.

Living in roughly 25 US areas, the participants were between about 18 and 100 years of age. Cohorts were based on clinical histories the participants reported. Authors' analysis steps: Quantification of nucleated cells was approximated via reference gene primer amplification. Profiled with immunoSEQ multiplex PCR; TCRdb holds only in-frame clones, not every one. V and J calls plus clone size are reproduced from that table; the DNA served to infer D and trimming. In the table there are over 300,000 clones, over 75% of which are singletons. This clone was recorded once. Germline values: CDR1 GTSNPN, CDR2 SVGIG (reference sequence). CDR3 length: 14 amino acids. V gave up 0 bases and J gave up 6 bases, with 11 bases separating them.

The source is a woman in her forties who had recovered from COVID-19. V usage is TRBV30 and J usage is TRBJ1-4; D call uncertain. Sequencing input: PBMCs or T cells enriched from blood (not recorded which). The CDR3 loop reads CAWSVLFRDEKLFF. The CDR3, as DNA: TGTGCCTGGAGTGTACTCTTTCGGGATGAAAAACTGTTTTTT.